These 18 T cell receptor beta chains share one sample of origin, sequenced in a study of blood T cell repertoires in COVID-19. The data were produced by immunoSEQ multiplex PCR, yet TCRdb's version contains in-frame clones alone and is incomplete. The sample consists of tens of thousands of clones, 80% to 90% of them appearing once. Sequenced sample: peripheral blood. These receptors were taken from a man between 60 and 70 years old with acute or convalescent COVID-19.

This chain links TRBV5-1 with TRBJ2-2; a weak D match, TRBD1 (7 bases). The V gene lost 4 bases and the J gene lost 4 bases, with 14 bases spanning the gap. From germline, CDR1 is SGHRS and CDR2 YFSETQ. The CDR3 is 15 amino acids. The CDR3 protein is CASSITGEATGELFF. The CDR3 region has the DNA TGCGCCAGCAGCATAACAGGGGAGGCCACCGGGGAGCTGTTTTTT.

The chain employs TRBV19 and TRBJ1-1; 8 bases agree with TRBD1. Germline loops: CDR1 LNHDA, CDR2 SQIVND (reference sequence). The V gene end was trimmed by 7 bases and the J gene end by 4 bases; junction bases not matched to a gene: 5. The length of the CDR3 is 13 residues. This CDR3 is CASNLQGGTEAFF. CDR3 sequence (DNA): TGTGCCAGTAACTTACAGGGGGGCACTGAAGCTTTCTTT.

The chain combines TRBV11-2 with TRBJ1-3; weak D call: TRBD1 (5 bases). The V end was cut by 2 bases, the J end by 2 bases, with 10 bases between. Germline CDR1 reads SGHAT; CDR2 reads FQNNGV. There are 15 residues in the CDR3. The DNA of the CDR3 is TGTGCCAGCAGCTTATTTAGCAGGGCTGGAAACACCATATATTTT. This sequence encodes CASSLFSRAGNTIYF.

This chain joins TRBV6-5 and TRBJ1-2, with TRBD1 matching 8 bases. In germline, CDR1 is MNHEY, CDR2 SVGAGI. The CDR3 covers 14 residues. After removal of 6 bases from V and 4 bases from J, the junction contained 7 bases not matched to a gene. The CDR3 sequence: CASSGTTGVYGYTF. CDR3 coding DNA: TGTGCCAGCAGCGGGACGACAGGGGTCTATGGCTACACCTTC.

The chain couples TRBV5-1 to TRBJ2-1, with D possibly being TRBD2 (5 bases). CDR1 SGHRS and CDR2 YFSETQ come from the germline V gene. V gave up 4 bases and J gave up 9 bases, with 23 bases separating them. The CDR3 totals 16 residues. This chain's CDR3 is CASSAVASPGAAEQFF. CDR3 coding DNA: TGCGCCAGCAGCGCCGTAGCGAGTCCCGGTGCGGCTGAGCAGTTCTTC. Drawing the rest from reference TRBV5-1 and TRBJ2-1, the complete variable domain is KAGVTQTPRYLIKTRGQQVTLSCSPISGHRSVSWYQQTPGQGLQFLFEYFSETQRNKGNFPGRFSGRQFSNSRSEMNVSTLELGDSALYLCASSAVASPGAAEQFFGPGTRLTVL.

This chain uses TRBV19 with TRBJ2-7, with a possible D match to TRBD1 (5 bases). CDR1 and CDR2 (germline): LNHDA, SQIVND (reference sequence). The CDR3 has 12 residues. V was shortened by 6 bases and J by 3 bases, with 9 bases between the two germline ends. The CDR3: CASRGVDYEQYF. The CDR3 bases are TGTGCCAGTAGAGGGGTCGACTACGAGCAGTACTTC. The full variable domain, rest sourced from reference TRBV19 and TRBJ2-7, is DGGITQSPKYLFRKEGQNVTLSCEQNLNHDAMYWYRQDPGQGLRLIYYSQIVNDFQKGDIAEGYSVSREKKESFPLTVTSAQKNPTAFYLCASRGVDYEQYFGPGTRLTVT.

The CDR3 loop reads CAWSVPGAPREQYF. The CDR3 bases are TGTGCCTGGAGTGTACCAGGGGCCCCCAGGGAGCAGTACTTC. The chain uses TRBV30 and TRBJ2-7; perhaps TRBD1 as D (6 bases). This CDR3 region has 14 residues. The germline CDR1 and CDR2 sequences are GTSNPN and SVGIG (reference sequence). Between the trimmed V and J ends, which lost 0 bases and 7 bases, there was a span of 16 bases.

The J gene is TRBJ1-4, the V gene TRBV19; the match to TRBD1 covers 9 bases. There are 16 residues in the CDR3. V was clipped by 5 bases and J by 1 base; unmatched bases: 5. Germline V CDR1 and CDR2: LNHDA, SQIVND (reference sequence). CDR3 in DNA: TGTGCCAGTAGTTCCGGGACAGGGAGAACTAATGAAAAACTGTTTTTT. Amino acids: CASSSGTGRTNEKLFF.

The gene calls are TRBV6-1 and TRBJ2-5, with TRBD2 matching 11 bases. Germline CDR1 MNHNS, CDR2 SASEGT. Unmatched junction bases numbered 4, after V lost 1 base and J lost 0 bases. The CDR3 runs to 17 residues. CDR3 DNA: TGTGCCAGCAGTGAAGAGTTGACTAGCGGGAACCAAGAGACCCAGTACTTC. Protein sequence: CASSEELTSGNQETQYF.

The chain is built from TRBV29-1 and TRBJ1-2, with TRBD1 identical over 8 bases. Germline CDR1 and CDR2: SQVTM and ANQGSEA. The CDR3 has 13 amino acids. V gave up 2 bases and J gave up 6 bases; unmatched junction bases: 5. Written as DNA, the CDR3 is TGCAGCGTTGAACGGACAGGGAGGGATGGCTACACCTTC. As protein: CSVERTGRDGYTF.

DNA of the CDR3: TGTGCCAGCAGCTTGTCCTTGACAGGCGCGAATTCACCCCTCCACTTT. This sequence encodes CASSLSLTGANSPLHF. The J gene is TRBJ1-6, the V gene TRBV7-9; tentative D call: TRBD1 (6 bases). V was pared by 3 bases and J by 7 bases, with 16 bases between. The length of the CDR3 is 16 residues. CDR1 and CDR2 from the germline V gene are SEHNR and FQNEAQ (reference sequence).

This sequence joins TRBV5-1 and TRBJ2-3, with a possible D match to TRBD1 (5 bases). V was pared by 0 bases and J by 3 bases, with 8 bases between. Germline V lookup: CDR1 SGHRS, CDR2 YFSETQ. This CDR3 is built from 14 residues. Here the CDR3 reads CASSLGGETDTQYF. CDR3 DNA sequence: TGCGCCAGCAGCTTGGGGGGCGAAACAGATACGCAGTATTTT.

The chain links TRBV9 to TRBJ2-3; 9 bases are a match to TRBD1. Germline values: CDR1 SGDLS, CDR2 YYNGEE. The V segment lost 0 bases and the J segment 4 bases; nucleotides outside the gene matches: 6. This CDR3 has 16 amino acids. CDR3 in DNA: TGTGCCAGCAGCGTAGCGGGGACAGGGAATCCAGATACGCAGTATTTT. This translates into CASSVAGTGNPDTQYF.

The chain uses TRBV19 and TRBJ2-1; 13 nucleotides align to TRBD2. This CDR3 has 15 amino acids. J gave up 5 bases and V 5 bases, and 3 bases lay outside the gene matches. Germline V CDR1 and CDR2: LNHDA, SQIVND (reference sequence). In nucleotides, the CDR3 is TGTGCCAGTAGTGTGGGACTAGCGGGGAACAATGAGCAGTTCTTC. The encoded protein is CASSVGLAGNNEQFF.

The count of this clone is one. One junction end does not reproduce the germline sequence, and a read error may be involved. This rearrangement joins TRBV27 to TRBJ1-1; unclear D gene. CDR3 size: 12 residues. The germline CDR1 and CDR2 sequences are MNHEY and SMNVEV (reference sequence). CDR3 protein: CASSSLNSEAFF. The DNA of the CDR3 is TGTGCCAGCAGTTCACTGAACTCTGAAGCTTTCTTT.

J is TRBJ1-1 and V is TRBV29-1; D is uncertain. CDR1 and CDR2 (germline): SQVTM, ANQGSEA. Trimming took 6 bases from V and 8 from J, leaving 16 bases between them. There are 12 residues in the CDR3. This CDR3 is CSVVGLRREAFF. CDR3 nucleotides: TGCAGCGTAGTGGGCCTTCGGAGGGAAGCTTTCTTT.

The CDR3 region has the DNA TGTGCCAGCAGCTTAGTATCGGGGTATGGCTACACCTTC. It is translated as CASSLVSGYGYTF. V and J are TRBV11-1 and TRBJ1-2; D not resolved. This CDR3 spans 13 amino acids. The V end was cut by 1 base, the J end by 5 bases, with 8 bases between. Germline CDR1 is SGHAT and CDR2 is FQDESV (reference sequence).

CDR3 coding DNA: TGCGCCAGCAGCTTTTCGGCGGGACAGACCACAGATACGCAGTATTTT. Translating gives CASSFSAGQTTDTQYF. The V call is TRBV5-1, the J call TRBJ2-3; TRBD1 is a possible D gene (7 bases). Trimming left V 2 bases short and J 2 bases short, with 15 bases between. Germline V gene lookup returns CDR1 SGHRS and CDR2 YFSETQ. The CDR3 is 16 amino acids.